This entry lists 29 T cell receptor beta chains sequenced from one sample in a study of T cell responses to AZD1222 COVID-19 vaccine. Here immunoSEQ multiplex PCR was the method, and the copy in TCRdb shows in-frame clones only, minus some. The sample holds 110,000 to 150,000 clones, approximately 93% seen once. This specimen consisted of peripheral blood, obtained after recovery from COVID-19. Receptors were obtained from an adult who had recovered from COVID-19.

The V and J genes are TRBV28 and TRBJ2-7; TRBD2 is a possible D gene (5 bases). The CDR3 sequence is 12 residues long. V shed 5 bases and J shed 4 bases, with 9 bases lying between them. CDR1 MDHEN and CDR2 SYDVKM come from the germline V gene. Written as DNA, the CDR3 is TGTGCCAGCAGTCCTCCGGGGTACGAGCAGTACTTC. Protein: CASSPPGYEQYF.

The chain is built from TRBV19 and TRBJ2-1; 12 bases agree with TRBD2. Germline values: CDR1 LNHDA, CDR2 SQIVND (reference sequence). Trimming removed 4 bases from V and 8 bases from J; junction bases left unmatched: 6. The CDR3 length is 15 residues. The CDR3 sequence: CASSTPSGRAYEQFF. The DNA of the CDR3 is TGTGCCAGTAGTACTCCTAGCGGGAGGGCCTATGAGCAGTTCTTC. Together with reference TRBV19 and TRBJ2-1, the CDR3 gives the full variable domain: DGGITQSPKYLFRKEGQNVTLSCEQNLNHDAMYWYRQDPGQGLRLIYYSQIVNDFQKGDIAEGYSVSREKKESFPLTVTSAQKNPTAFYLCASSTPSGRAYEQFFGPGTRLTVL.

The genes are TRBV5-1 and TRBJ2-1; D is possibly TRBD1 or TRBD2 (6 bases each). The CDR3 sequence is 15 residues long. Trimming stripped 0 bases from V and 5 bases from J, with 12 bases between. The V gene's germline CDR1 is SGHRS and CDR2 YFSETQ. CDR3 sequence reads: CASSLGGARDNEQFF. The DNA for the CDR3 is TGCGCCAGCAGCTTGGGGGGGGCGCGGGACAATGAGCAGTTCTTC.

The J gene is TRBJ2-7, the V gene TRBV19; TRBD2 aligns across 7 bases. Germline loops: CDR1 LNHDA, CDR2 SQIVND (reference sequence). J gave up 4 bases and V 1 base, and 7 bases lay outside the gene matches. The CDR3 is 15 amino acids. This CDR3 is CASSIALAKPYEQYF. The CDR3 DNA follows: TGTGCCAGTAGTATAGCACTAGCGAAACCTTACGAGCAGTACTTC.

This chain uses TRBV5-1 with TRBJ1-5; 9 nucleotides line up with TRBD1. V gave up 4 bases and J gave up 5 bases; unmatched junction bases: 7. Germline V gene data show CDR1 as SGHRS and CDR2 as YFSETQ. The CDR3 covers 15 residues. This chain's CDR3 is CASSRTGGADQPQHF. The DNA of the CDR3 is TGCGCCAGCAGCAGAACAGGGGGCGCGGATCAGCCCCAGCATTTT.

This CDR3 is CASSPQSETNTGELFF. The CDR3 coding sequence is TGTGCCAGCTCACCACAATCTGAAACGAACACCGGGGAGCTGTTTTTT. This chain joins TRBV18 and TRBJ2-2; D gene unclear. The CDR3 contains 16 residues. Germline values: CDR1 KGHSH, CDR2 LQKENI. The germline V and J ends were trimmed by 1 base and 0 bases, with 9 bases remaining between them.

The chain couples TRBV11-2 to TRBJ2-1; D gene unclear. The V gene's germline CDR1 is SGHAT and CDR2 FQNNGV. The CDR3 runs to 14 residues. V was clipped by 3 bases and J by 0 bases, with 6 bases between them. This CDR3 reads CASSLADSYNEQFF. The DNA of the CDR3 is TGTGCCAGCAGCTTGGCGGACTCCTACAATGAGCAGTTCTTC.

The rearrangement links TRBV19 to TRBJ1-1; 8 positions match TRBD1. V gave up 7 bases and J gave up 6 bases; unmatched junction bases: 10. Germline values: CDR1 LNHDA, CDR2 SQIVND (reference sequence). The length of the CDR3 is 14 residues. The CDR3 DNA sequence: TGTGCCAGTAACGAACGACAGGGGCGGGCTGAAGCTTTCTTT. Translated: CASNERQGRAEAFF.

The genes are TRBV6-6 and TRBJ2-2; 8 bases line up with TRBD1. The V segment lost 5 bases and the J segment 3 bases; nucleotides outside the gene matches: 11. The germline V gene encodes CDR1 MNHNY and CDR2 SVGAGI (reference sequence). The CDR3 consists of 17 residues. In DNA, the CDR3 is TGTGCCAGCAGTCGCCCCCCGGGACAGGATTACACCGGGGAGCTGTTTTTT. This encodes CASSRPPGQDYTGELFF.

This clone was seen a single time. The V call is TRBV10-1, the J call TRBJ2-3, with unresolved D. V lost 3 bases, J lost 0 bases, and 10 bases lay in between. This CDR3 region has 15 residues. CDR1 WNHNN and CDR2 SYGVQD come from the germline V gene (reference sequence). Written as DNA, the CDR3 is TGCGCCAGCAGTGACTCTCGTGCTAGCACAGATACGCAGTATTTT. Its protein is CASSDSRASTDTQYF.

The chain couples TRBV9 to TRBJ2-5; D perhaps matches TRBD1 (6 bases). The CDR3 is 15 amino acids. The ends were cut back, 0 bases at V and 2 bases at J, with 11 bases in the middle. The germline gives CDR1 SGDLS, CDR2 YYNGEE. The CDR3 DNA follows: TGTGCCAGCAGCGTAGGGGGCAGGGGTCAAGAGACCCAGTACTTC. Amino acid sequence: CASSVGGRGQETQYF.

The chain uses TRBV5-5 and TRBJ1-1; no clear D gene. Looked up from germline, CDR1 is SGHKS and CDR2 is YYEKEE (reference sequence). The CDR3 covers 15 residues. Trimming pared 0 bases from V and 5 bases from J, leaving 14 bases between. In nucleotides, the CDR3 is TGTGCCAGCAGCTTGGTAGGACCTGGAAGGACTGAAGCTTTCTTT. The encoded protein is CASSLVGPGRTEAFF.

The rearrangement uses TRBV29-1 and TRBJ2-5, with TRBD1 identical over 9 bases. Trimming took 7 bases from V and 3 from J; bases not matched to a gene: 6. Germline lookup yields CDR1 SQVTM and CDR2 ANQGSEA. The CDR3 has 13 amino acids. This CDR3 reads CSGRQGVEETQYF. CDR3 in DNA: TGCAGCGGACGACAGGGGGTGGAAGAGACCCAGTACTTC.

This chain links TRBV2 with TRBJ1-1; D ambiguous. Germline-derived CDR1 and CDR2 are SNHLY and FYNNEI. The V end lost 11 bases, the J end lost 0 bases, and 16 bases lay between the germline ends. This CDR3 is 14 amino acids long. The CDR3 reads CAQLGPNMNTEAFF. The CDR3 coding sequence is TGTGCCCAGCTCGGTCCAAATATGAACACTGAAGCTTTCTTT.

This chain connects TRBV27 to TRBJ1-4; 12 nucleotides line up with TRBD1. CDR1 and CDR2 from the germline V gene are MNHEY and SMNVEV (reference sequence). The V segment lost 5 bases and the J segment 8 bases; nucleotides outside the gene matches: 6. CDR3 length: 15 amino acids. CDR3 coding DNA: TGTGCCAGCAGTGCAGGGGGGACAGGGGGCGAAAAACTGTTTTTT. Protein: CASSAGGTGGEKLFF.

The rearrangement uses TRBV6-6 and TRBJ2-2; 11 positions agree with TRBD2. V was clipped by 5 bases and J by 5 bases; unmatched bases: 7. There are 16 residues in the CDR3. Germline V gene lookup returns CDR1 MNHNY and CDR2 SVGAGI (reference sequence). For the CDR3, the DNA is TGTGCCAGCAGTCCTTTAGCGGGAGGGACAACCGGGGAGCTGTTTTTT. This translates into CASSPLAGGTTGELFF.

The J gene is TRBJ2-1, the V gene TRBV7-8; 11 bases align to TRBD2. This CDR3 region has 18 residues. Trimming removed 4 bases from V and 4 bases from J; junction bases left unmatched: 12. The germline gives CDR1 SGHVS, CDR2 FQNEAQ. This chain's CDR3 is CASSSDIAGGSWYNEQFF. The DNA of the CDR3 is TGTGCCAGCAGCTCAGACATAGCGGGAGGGAGTTGGTACAATGAGCAGTTCTTC.

The chain links TRBV25-1 to TRBJ1-1; no clear D. This CDR3 spans 15 amino acids. Deletions cut 2 bases from V and 2 bases from J, with 12 bases between. Germline V gives CDR1 MGHDK, CDR2 SYGVNS. CDR3 DNA sequence: TGTGCCAGCAGTGAAGTGGGAGGGATCAACACTGAAGCTTTCTTT. Residues: CASSEVGGINTEAFF.

This chain uses TRBV19 with TRBJ1-6, with TRBD1 as a possible D gene (6 bases). V lost 10 bases and J lost 10, with 32 bases in between. Per germline, CDR1 LNHDA and CDR2 SQIVND (reference sequence). The CDR3 covers 18 residues. CDR3: CATRASLGAAEKGSPLHF. The CDR3 region has the DNA TGTGCCACGCGAGCCTCCCTGGGGGCAGCGGAGAAGGGGTCACCCCTCCACTTT.

The chain has TRBV9 and TRBJ1-3, with D uncertain. Germline values: CDR1 SGDLS, CDR2 YYNGEE. V lost 0 bases and J 11 bases, leaving 12 bases between the germline ends. The CDR3 covers 13 residues. The CDR3 spells CASSVDLGDPIYF. The CDR3 DNA is TGTGCCAGCAGCGTAGATCTGGGAGATCCCATATATTTT.

The chain couples TRBV19 to TRBJ2-7, with D unclear. The V end lost 5 bases, the J end lost 0 bases, and 11 bases lay between the germline ends. The CDR3 is made up of 14 amino acids. Germline V CDR1 and CDR2: LNHDA, SQIVND (reference sequence). The CDR3 region is CASSQLIFSYEQYF. The CDR3 DNA is TGTGCCAGTAGTCAGCTGATCTTCTCCTACGAGCAGTACTTC.

There are a few counts of this clone. This chain connects TRBV5-6 to TRBJ2-7, with 15 bases lining up with TRBD2. Trimming cost V 4 bases and J 4 bases; bases outside gene matches: 6. Germline loops: CDR1 SGHDT, CDR2 YYEEEE. The CDR3 is 16 residues long. CDR3 in DNA: TGTGCCAGCAGCCCCGGACTAGCGGGAGGGATATACGAGCAGTACTTC. Residues: CASSPGLAGGIYEQYF. The variable domain in full, completed from reference TRBV5-6 and TRBJ2-7, reads DAGVTQSPTHLIKTRGQQVTLRCSPKSGHDTVSWYQQALGQGPQFIFQYYEEEERQRGNFPDRFSGHQFPNYSSELNVNALLLGDSALYLCASSPGLAGGIYEQYFGPGTRLTVT.

This clone occurred once. The chain uses TRBV6-5 and TRBJ1-6, with D maybe TRBD1 (6 bases). Trimming pared 6 bases from V and 8 bases from J, leaving 17 bases between. The CDR3 totals 15 residues. Germline values: CDR1 MNHEY, CDR2 SVGAGI. CDR3 protein: CASSPSTGLYSPLHF. The CDR3 bases are TGTGCCAGCAGCCCAAGTACAGGGTTATATTCACCCCTCCACTTT.

This clone was counted between two and nine times. This chain links TRBV7-3 with TRBJ2-1; D call uncertain. V was trimmed by 2 bases and J by 5 bases, leaving 7 bases between them. The CDR3 runs to 13 residues. Germline CDR1 reads SGHTA; CDR2 reads FQGTGA. This chain's CDR3 is CASSLPLHNEQFF. The CDR3 bases are TGTGCCAGCAGCTTACCCCTTCACAATGAGCAGTTCTTC.

The CDR3 nucleotides are TGCAGCGTTGAGGTGGGGGGTTTTGGCGAGCAGTACTTC. Translated, it gives CSVEVGGFGEQYF. The chain recombines TRBV29-1 with TRBJ2-7; perhaps TRBD2 as D (6 bases). The germline V gene encodes CDR1 SQVTM and CDR2 ANQGSEA. The CDR3 consists of 13 residues. The germline V and J ends were trimmed by 3 bases and 6 bases, with 15 bases remaining between them.

The chain has TRBV5-1 and TRBJ2-1, with D possibly TRBD1 on 6 matching bases. The ends were cut back, 4 bases at V and 7 bases at J, with 18 bases in the middle. Per germline, CDR1 SGHRS and CDR2 YFSETQ. This CDR3 spans 15 amino acids. In DNA form, the CDR3 reads TGCGCCAGCAGCCTGGACAGCCACCTCGTGAATGAGCAGTTCTTC. Protein product: CASSLDSHLVNEQFF.

CDR3 in amino acids: CASSGDFPPDTQYF. The CDR3 region has the DNA TGTGCCAGCAGCGGGGACTTCCCTCCGGATACGCAGTATTTT. The chain carries TRBV7-6 and TRBJ2-3, with D possibly matching TRBD2 (6 bases). CDR1 SGHVS and CDR2 FNYEAQ come from the germline V gene. The germline V and J ends were trimmed by 5 bases and 6 bases, with 15 bases remaining between them. The CDR3 is 14 amino acids.

The V call is TRBV7-9, the J call TRBJ1-6; no firm D call. The CDR3 totals 15 residues. CDR1 is SEHNR, CDR2 FQNEAQ, per germline (reference sequence). The germline V and J ends were trimmed by 3 bases and 7 bases, with 13 bases remaining between them. CDR3: CASSLRGVENSPLHF. The CDR3 DNA is TGTGCCAGCAGCTTGCGGGGAGTTGAGAATTCACCCCTCCACTTT. Using reference TRBV7-9 and TRBJ1-6 for the parts outside the CDR3, the full variable domain is DTGVSQNPRHKITKRGQNVTFRCDPISEHNRLYWYRQTLGQGPEFLTYFQNEAQLEKSRLLSDRFSAERPKGSFSTLEIQRTEQGDSAMYLCASSLRGVENSPLHFGNGTRLTVT.

The V call is TRBV6-2 or TRBV6-3, the J call TRBJ2-7, with D maybe TRBD2 (6 bases). This CDR3 spans 18 amino acids. The germline gives CDR1 MNHEY, CDR2 SVGEGT. V was pared by 6 bases and J by 3 bases, with 27 bases between. The CDR3 loop is CASSPPWTTRKTNYEQYF. The CDR3 DNA reads TGTGCCAGCAGCCCACCGTGGACTACCCGGAAAACCAACTACGAGCAGTACTTC.